This is a list of T cell receptor beta chains from one sample in a study of shared clonotypes between healthy human individuals. The data were produced by immunoSEQ multiplex PCR, yet TCRdb's version contains in-frame clones alone and is incomplete. This table has some 500,000 clones, about 96% appearing once. The sample consisted of naive CD4+ T cells sorted from blood. The receptors originated from a young woman in good health. Each CDR3 is given with its conserved first and last residue. The D gene is left open where the match is weak. The size field is filled for only some rows; it gives once, few, many or a size class.

V gene: TRBV5-1; D gene: NA; CDR3 length: 13; J gene: TRBJ2-3; clone size: NA; CDR3 DNA: TGCGCCAGCAGCTTGGGAAACACAGATACGCAGTATTTT; CDR3 protein: CASSLGNTDTQYF
V gene: TRBV11-3; D gene: NA; CDR3 length: 13; J gene: TRBJ2-1; clone size: NA; CDR3 DNA: TGTGCCAGCAGCTTAGGCCTAAACAATGAGCAGTTCTTC; CDR3 protein: CASSLGLNNEQFF
V gene: TRBV4-1; D gene: TRBD2; CDR3 length: 16; J gene: TRBJ2-1; clone size: NA; CDR3 DNA: TGCGCCAGCAGCCAAGCACTAGCGGGAGTTGTCAATGAGCAGTTCTTC; CDR3 protein: CASSQALAGVVNEQFF
V gene: TRBV6-5; D gene: TRBD2; CDR3 length: 15; J gene: TRBJ2-7; clone size: NA; CDR3 DNA: TGTGCCAGCAGTCGGACTAGCGGGAGTGTCAACGAGCAGTACTTC; CDR3 protein: CASSRTSGSVNEQYF
V gene: TRBV7-9; D gene: TRBD2; CDR3 length: 15; J gene: TRBJ2-1; clone size: NA; CDR3 DNA: TGTGCCAGCAGCTTAGTGCGGGGGTCCCCATCGAAGCAGTTCTTC; CDR3 protein: CASSLVRGSPSKQFF
V gene: TRBV18; D gene: NA; CDR3 length: 14; J gene: TRBJ2-7; clone size: NA; CDR3 DNA: TGTGCCAGCTCACCACGAGGGACCCCAACCGAGCAGTACTTC; CDR3 protein: CASSPRGTPTEQYF
V gene: TRBV5-1; D gene: TRBD1; CDR3 length: 15; J gene: TRBJ2-7; clone size: NA; CDR3 DNA: TGCGCCAGCAGCTTGGCGGGACAGGGATACTACGAGCAGTACTTC; CDR3 protein: CASSLAGQGYYEQYF
V gene: TRBV27; D gene: TRBD2; CDR3 length: 14; J gene: TRBJ2-2; clone size: NA; CDR3 DNA: TGTGCCAGCAGTTCGGGACTAGGCACCGGGGAGCTGTTTTTT; CDR3 protein: CASSSGLGTGELFF
V gene: TRBV9; D gene: TRBD1; CDR3 length: 18; J gene: TRBJ1-5; clone size: once; CDR3 DNA: TGTGCCAGCAGCGTAGGGACAGGGGATTTGGGGGCCAATCAGCCCCAGCATTTT; CDR3 protein: CASSVGTGDLGANQPQHF
V gene: TRBV7-9; D gene: NA; CDR3 length: 11; J gene: TRBJ2-7; clone size: NA; CDR3 DNA: TGTGCCAGCAGCTTACGTAGCGAGCAGTACTTC; CDR3 protein: CASSLRSEQYF
V gene: TRBV27; D gene: NA; CDR3 length: 11; J gene: TRBJ2-2; clone size: NA; CDR3 DNA: TGTGCCAGCAGTTTTGCCGGGGAGCTGTTTTTT; CDR3 protein: CASSFAGELFF
V gene: TRBV29-1; D gene: NA; CDR3 length: 14; J gene: TRBJ2-7; clone size: NA; CDR3 DNA: TGCAGCGTTTCGGGGGACTTAAACTCCTACGAGCAGTACTTC; CDR3 protein: CSVSGDLNSYEQYF
V gene: TRBV5-1; D gene: TRBD1; CDR3 length: 15; J gene: TRBJ1-2; clone size: once; CDR3 DNA: TGCGCCAGCAGCTCACCGGGACAGGGTAACTATGGCTACACCTTC; CDR3 protein: CASSSPGQGNYGYTF
V gene: TRBV4-1; D gene: NA; CDR3 length: 14; J gene: TRBJ1-3; clone size: NA; CDR3 DNA: TGCGCCAGCAGCCAATACAGTAGTGGAAACACCATATATTTT; CDR3 protein: CASSQYSSGNTIYF
V gene: TRBV23-1; D gene: NA; CDR3 length: 15; J gene: TRBJ2-7; clone size: NA; CDR3 DNA: TGCGCCAGCAGCCGGTGGACGGACGAGATCTACGAGCAGTACTTC; CDR3 protein: CASSRWTDEIYEQYF
V gene: TRBV7-8; D gene: NA; CDR3 length: 15; J gene: TRBJ2-2; clone size: once; CDR3 DNA: TGTGCCAGCAGCCAATACAGGTTGGACACCGGGGAGCTGTTTTTT; CDR3 protein: CASSQYRLDTGELFF
V gene: TRBV7-9; D gene: TRBD2; CDR3 length: 15; J gene: TRBJ2-5; clone size: NA; CDR3 DNA: TGTGCCAGCAGGGGGGCTAGCGGGCACCAAGAGACCCAGTACTTC; CDR3 protein: CASRGASGHQETQYF
V gene: TRBV5-1; D gene: NA; CDR3 length: 16; J gene: TRBJ2-6; clone size: NA; CDR3 DNA: TGCGCCAGCAGCTTGGCCATGTTCTCTGGGGCCAACGTCCTGACTTTC; CDR3 protein: CASSLAMFSGANVLTF
V gene: TRBV7-9; D gene: NA; CDR3 length: 12; J gene: TRBJ2-7; clone size: NA; CDR3 DNA: TGTGCCAGCAGCTTATTTACTGACGAGCAGTACTTC; CDR3 protein: CASSLFTDEQYF
V gene: TRBV5-8; D gene: NA; CDR3 length: 15; J gene: TRBJ2-1; clone size: NA; CDR3 DNA: TGTGCCAGCAGCTTGGAGGGCAGCTCCTACAATGAGCAGTTCTTC; CDR3 protein: CASSLEGSSYNEQFF
V gene: TRBV6-5; D gene: TRBD2; CDR3 length: 15; J gene: TRBJ2-7; clone size: NA; CDR3 DNA: TGTGCCAGCAGTTACGATCTAGCGGGAGTCTACGAGCAGTACTTC; CDR3 protein: CASSYDLAGVYEQYF
V gene: TRBV19; D gene: TRBD1; CDR3 length: 17; J gene: TRBJ1-1; clone size: NA; CDR3 DNA: TGTGCCAGTAGTGGAGGCACAGGGGTCAGACCGAACACTGAAGCTTTCTTT; CDR3 protein: CASSGGTGVRPNTEAFF
V gene: TRBV27; D gene: NA; CDR3 length: 14; J gene: TRBJ2-2; clone size: NA; CDR3 DNA: TGTGCCAGCACCACATGGTATGACACCGGGGAGCTGTTTTTT; CDR3 protein: CASTTWYDTGELFF
V gene: TRBV5-1; D gene: TRBD2; CDR3 length: 19; J gene: TRBJ2-5; clone size: NA; CDR3 DNA: TGCGCCAGCAGCTTGGTGCTCTCCGGGACTAGCGGGAGTCGGACGGCCCAGTACTTC; CDR3 protein: CASSLVLSGTSGSRTAQYF
V gene: TRBV6-5; D gene: TRBD1; CDR3 length: 13; J gene: TRBJ1-2; clone size: few; CDR3 DNA: TGTGCCAGCAGATGGGACAGGAACTATGGCTACACCTTC; CDR3 protein: CASRWDRNYGYTF
V gene: TRBV6-5; D gene: NA; CDR3 length: 13; J gene: TRBJ1-2; clone size: NA; CDR3 DNA: TGTGCCAGCAGTTACGAGGGACGCTATGGCTACACCTTC; CDR3 protein: CASSYEGRYGYTF
V gene: TRBV27; D gene: NA; CDR3 length: 13; J gene: TRBJ1-4; clone size: NA; CDR3 DNA: TGTGCCAGCACTGGGACGGCTAATGAAAAACTGTTTTTT; CDR3 protein: CASTGTANEKLFF
V gene: TRBV19; D gene: TRBD2; CDR3 length: 18; J gene: TRBJ2-3; clone size: NA; CDR3 DNA: TGTGCCAGTAGCCAGCCTTCCCTAGCGGGAGGTTCGACAGATACGCAGTATTTT; CDR3 protein: CASSQPSLAGGSTDTQYF
V gene: TRBV11-3; D gene: NA; CDR3 length: 12; J gene: TRBJ2-2; clone size: NA; CDR3 DNA: TGTGCCAGCAGCCCTCTGAGCGGGGAGCTGTTTTTT; CDR3 protein: CASSPLSGELFF
V gene: TRBV28; D gene: NA; CDR3 length: 16; J gene: TRBJ2-7; clone size: NA; CDR3 DNA: TGTGCCAGCAGTTTATGGGCCCTGGTGGGGGTGAGAGAGCAGTACTTC; CDR3 protein: CASSLWALVGVREQYF
V gene: TRBV28; D gene: NA; CDR3 length: 13; J gene: TRBJ2-7; clone size: NA; CDR3 DNA: TGTGCCAGCAGTCAAACGAGGACCTACGAGCAGTACTTC; CDR3 protein: CASSQTRTYEQYF
V gene: TRBV7-9; D gene: NA; CDR3 length: 14; J gene: TRBJ2-6; clone size: NA; CDR3 DNA: TGTGCCAGCAGGGACAGCTCTGGGGCCAACGTCCTGACTTTC; CDR3 protein: CASRDSSGANVLTF
V gene: TRBV18; D gene: TRBD2; CDR3 length: 16; J gene: TRBJ2-1; clone size: NA; CDR3 DNA: TGTGCCAGCTCACCCAGGTCTAGCGGGATCTACAATGAGCAGTTCTTC; CDR3 protein: CASSPRSSGIYNEQFF
V gene: TRBV7-2; D gene: NA; CDR3 length: 13; J gene: TRBJ1-4; clone size: NA; CDR3 DNA: TGTGCCAGTTGTAGGCAGACAAATGAAAAACTGTTTTTT; CDR3 protein: CASCRQTNEKLFF
V gene: TRBV7-2; D gene: TRBD2; CDR3 length: 16; J gene: TRBJ2-2; clone size: NA; CDR3 DNA: TGTGCCAGCAGCCCCTTCGGGGGAGGGGACACCGGGGAGCTGTTTTTT; CDR3 protein: CASSPFGGGDTGELFF